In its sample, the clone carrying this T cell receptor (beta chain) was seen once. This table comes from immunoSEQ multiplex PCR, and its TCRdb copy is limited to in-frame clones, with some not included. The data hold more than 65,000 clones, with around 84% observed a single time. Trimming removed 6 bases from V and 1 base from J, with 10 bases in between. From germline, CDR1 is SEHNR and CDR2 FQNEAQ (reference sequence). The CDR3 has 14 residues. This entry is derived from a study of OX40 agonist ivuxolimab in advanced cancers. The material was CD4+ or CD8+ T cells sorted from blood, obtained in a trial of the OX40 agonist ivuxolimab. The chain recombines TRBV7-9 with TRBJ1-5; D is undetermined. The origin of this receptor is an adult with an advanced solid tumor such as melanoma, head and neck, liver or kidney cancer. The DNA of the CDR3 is TGTGCCAGCAGTCCGGGCCTGAGCAATCAGCCCCAGCATTTT. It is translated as CASSPGLSNQPQHF. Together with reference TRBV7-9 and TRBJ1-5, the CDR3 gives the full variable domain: DTGVSQNPRHKITKRGQNVTFRCDPISEHNRLYWYRQTLGQGPEFLTYFQNEAQLEKSRLLSDRFSAERPKGSFSTLEIQRTEQGDSAMYLCASSPGLSNQPQHFGDGTRLSIL.